The clone carrying this T cell receptor beta chain appeared once. This specimen belongs to a study of blood T cell repertoires in COVID-19. At the level of the study: Both acute and convalescent COVID-19 samples were obtained from the United States, Italy and Spain.

V trimming: 4 bases; J trimming: 7 bases; junction bases outside the gene matches: 4. This CDR3 comprises 15 residues. The V gene's germline CDR1 is LGHDT and CDR2 YNNKEL (reference sequence). Those who participated ranged in age from about 18 to 89 years and resided in roughly 26 US areas. Methods used by the authors: Quantification of nucleated cells was approximated via reference gene primer amplification. Measured with immunoSEQ multiplex PCR; TCRdb has only the in-frame clones, and not every one. The DNA gave D and trimming, while V, J and clone size come from that table. Of 350,000 to 450,000 clones in the sample, roughly 91% were seen once.

Sequences were obtained from PBMCs or T cells enriched from blood (not recorded which). The V call is TRBV3-1 (or the pseudogene TRBV3-2), the J call TRBJ1-6, with 10 bases that match TRBD1. This clonotype originated in a woman in her thirties who had recovered from COVID-19. CDR3: CASSRRTGGNSPLHF. As DNA, the CDR3 is TGTGCCAGCAGCCGCCGGACAGGGGGGAATTCACCCCTCCACTTT.